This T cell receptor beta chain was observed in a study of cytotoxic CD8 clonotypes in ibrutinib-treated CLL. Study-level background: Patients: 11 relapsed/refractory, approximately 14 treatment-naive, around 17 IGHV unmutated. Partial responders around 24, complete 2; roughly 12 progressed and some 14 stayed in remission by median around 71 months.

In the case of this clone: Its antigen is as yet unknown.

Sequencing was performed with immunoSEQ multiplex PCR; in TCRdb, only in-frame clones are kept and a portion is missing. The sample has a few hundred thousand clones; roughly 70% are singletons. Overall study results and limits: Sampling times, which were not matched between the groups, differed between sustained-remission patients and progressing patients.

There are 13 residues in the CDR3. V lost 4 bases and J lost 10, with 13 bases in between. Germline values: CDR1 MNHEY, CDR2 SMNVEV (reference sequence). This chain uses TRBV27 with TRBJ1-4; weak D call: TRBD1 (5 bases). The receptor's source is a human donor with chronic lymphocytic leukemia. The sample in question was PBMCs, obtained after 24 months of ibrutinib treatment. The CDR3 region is CASSWGPGGKLFF. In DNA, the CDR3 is TGTGCCAGCAGTTGGGGACCGGGGGGAAAACTGTTTTTT.